The present entry profiles one T cell receptor beta chain with its context. Its antigen is currently unknown. Libraries were prepared by immunoSEQ multiplex PCR; TCRdb keeps only in-frame clonotypes and omits some of them. The profile shows about 140,000 clones, roughly 89% of them singletons. These data are taken from a study of Ad26.COV2.S vaccination and SARS-CoV-2 variants. Study-wide results and limits: Substantial breadth was reportedly displayed by spike-specific CD8+ and CD4+ T cell responses after vaccination.

This sequence was found in a human donor who had recovered from COVID-19. The source was peripheral blood, collected after recovery from COVID-19.

CDR3 loop: CASSYSSDSNQPQHF. DNA for the CDR3: TGTGCCAGCAGTTACTCGAGTGATAGCAATCAGCCCCAGCATTTT. The genes are TRBV6-5 and TRBJ1-5; no clear D gene. The CDR3 loop spans 15 amino acids. V was pared by 0 bases and J by 0 bases, with 6 bases between. Germline V CDR1 and CDR2: MNHEY, SVGAGI.